This TCR beta chain was sequenced for a study of a mutant IDH1 vaccine in newly diagnosed glioma. Background on the study: Patients were given eight vaccinations, scheduled in weeks 1, 3, 5, 7, 11, 15, 19 and 23. Either 4-6 weeks after radiotherapy alone or alongside temozolomide, vaccination was begun. Patients previously underwent radiotherapy, temozolomide, or both, and most underwent both. The study's findings and limits: Pseudoprogression showed no apparent link to changes in top peripheral T cell clonotypes.

Profiled with immunoSEQ multiplex PCR; TCRdb holds only in-frame clones, not every one. The table records 27,000 or so clones, approximately 80% of them present only once. Germline V gives CDR1 SGDLS, CDR2 YYNGEE. V lost 3 bases, J lost 1 base, and 3 bases stayed unmatched. The CDR3 spans 15 residues. About this clone: The antigen remains unidentified.

Time point here: week 5, during vaccination. Vaccine doses each comprised 300 ug of mutant IDH1 20-mer peptide, with topical imiquimod. This clonotype originated in a man aged 35 to 55 with glioma. Some clones in this sample may be carry-over from other donors' samples. The chain carries TRBV9 and TRBJ2-3, with 9 bases fitting TRBD2. The sample here was PBMCs, taken from a glioma patient whose treatment included an IDH1 peptide vaccine. CDR3 residues: CASSAERGGTDTQYF. In nucleotides, the CDR3 is TGTGCCAGCAGCGCCGAGCGGGGGGGCACAGATACGCAGTATTTT.